This TCR beta chain was identified in a study of blood T cell repertoires in COVID-19 (TCRdb year 2020). Background for the entire study: The collaborator samples originated in the United States, Italy and Spain and spanned the acute and convalescent phases of COVID-19. Subjects who had been exposed to COVID-19, were actively infected with it, or had recovered from it provided the deeply sampled blood TCRbeta repertoires that made up the dataset. Nearly every sample came with metadata listing a de-identified subject ID, COVID-19 status, age in years and sex. Where HLA class I and class II types were available, the types were taken from metadata supplied by the sample provider, not from assay-based typing. Samples were obtained from the ongoing ImmuneRACE study (first 160 participants) and from 950 to 1,500 subjects provided by 6 global collaborators. A freely available public database, intended as a resource for researchers studying the immune response to SARS-CoV-2, is where the repertoires were released. The prospective study material was composed of cDNA or gDNA derived from T cells, B-cell-depleted T cells, or PBMCs. Study-level results and caveats: Clinical and demographic metadata were provided uncurated, with the amount varying by source and participant.

As concerns this clone: Its antigen has not been determined. The junction does not match germline at one end; this may be a read error.

TCRbeta CDR3 regions were amplified from genomic DNA by means of the immunoSEQ Assay, a bias-controlled multiplex PCR. The authors' analysis ran thus. The number of nucleated cells in each sample was estimated by amplification of reference gene primers within the assay. To quantify the absolute abundance of each unique TCRbeta CDR3 rearrangement, sequence reads were collapsed and filtered. For each sample, productive Simpson clonality was calculated as the square root of Simpson's diversity index across productive rearrangements. The source is immuneACCESS, and TCRdb retained only in-frame sequences with V and J called. Part of the clones is not carried over; for the studies checked, unresolved V genes explain less than half of this, and the remainder is unexplained. That table supplies the V and J calls and clone size; D and trimming were determined from the DNA. The sample yields some 74,000 clones; about four fifths were counted once. Roughly 4.8% of the sample comes from the top ten.

Whole blood was collected in K2EDTA tubes by collaborating institutions according to the institutions' own protocols. For TCRbeta analysis, collaborators shipped samples in one of three forms: frozen whole blood, isolated PBMCs, or DNA extracted from either of those sample types. The CDR3 numbers 11 residues from cysteine through phenylalanine. The kept DNA is CDR3 alone, 33 bases in frame from the first base. Taken from the germline V gene (reference sequence), the CDR1 and CDR2 loops are MNHNY and SVGAGI. This clonotype originated in an elderly woman with active or convalescent COVID-19. The chain is assembled from TRBV6-6 and TRBJ1-2; TRBD1 is perhaps the D gene, given 5 matching bases. The sample was peripheral blood. The sequence in DNA is TGTGCCAGCAGCCGCAGGGAAGTCAGTATATTC. Its translation is CASSRREVSIF.